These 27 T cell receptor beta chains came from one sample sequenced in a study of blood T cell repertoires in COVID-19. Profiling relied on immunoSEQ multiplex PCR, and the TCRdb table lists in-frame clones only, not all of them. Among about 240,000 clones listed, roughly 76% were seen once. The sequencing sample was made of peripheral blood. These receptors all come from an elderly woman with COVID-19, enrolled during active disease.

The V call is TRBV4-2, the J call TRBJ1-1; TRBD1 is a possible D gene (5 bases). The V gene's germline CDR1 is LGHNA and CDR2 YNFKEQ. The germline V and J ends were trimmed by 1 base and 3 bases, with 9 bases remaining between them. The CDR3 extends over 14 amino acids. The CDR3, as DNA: TGTGCCAGCAGCCAAGCGGGGGGGGACACTGAAGCTTTCTTT. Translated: CASSQAGGDTEAFF.

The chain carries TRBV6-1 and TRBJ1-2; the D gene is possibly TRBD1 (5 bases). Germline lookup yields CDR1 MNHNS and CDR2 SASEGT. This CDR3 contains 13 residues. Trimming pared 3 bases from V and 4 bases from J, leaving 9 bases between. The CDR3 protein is CASSDTGPYGYTF. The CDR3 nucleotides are TGTGCCAGCAGTGATACAGGCCCCTATGGCTACACCTTC.

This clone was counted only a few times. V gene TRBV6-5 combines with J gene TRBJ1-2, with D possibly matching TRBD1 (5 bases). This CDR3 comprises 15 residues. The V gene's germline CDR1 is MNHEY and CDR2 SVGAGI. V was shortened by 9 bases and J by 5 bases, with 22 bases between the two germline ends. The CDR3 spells CASKWEGALGYGYTF. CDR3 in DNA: TGTGCCAGTAAATGGGAAGGGGCCCTCGGATATGGCTACACCTTC.

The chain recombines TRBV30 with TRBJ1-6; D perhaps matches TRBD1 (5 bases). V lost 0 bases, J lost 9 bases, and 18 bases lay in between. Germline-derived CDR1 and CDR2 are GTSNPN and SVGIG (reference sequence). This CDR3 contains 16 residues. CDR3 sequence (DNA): TGTGCCTGGAGTGTAGCTCGACAGCTTTTTGGTTCACCCCTCCACTTT. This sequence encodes CAWSVARQLFGSPLHF.

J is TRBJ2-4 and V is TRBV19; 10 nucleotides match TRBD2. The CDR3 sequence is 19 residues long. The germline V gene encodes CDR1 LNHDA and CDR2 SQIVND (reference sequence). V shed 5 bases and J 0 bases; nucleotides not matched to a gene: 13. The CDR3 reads CASSPLAGGGDLAKNIQYF. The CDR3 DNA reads TGTGCCAGTAGTCCCTTAGCGGGAGGAGGAGACCTAGCCAAAAACATTCAGTACTTC.

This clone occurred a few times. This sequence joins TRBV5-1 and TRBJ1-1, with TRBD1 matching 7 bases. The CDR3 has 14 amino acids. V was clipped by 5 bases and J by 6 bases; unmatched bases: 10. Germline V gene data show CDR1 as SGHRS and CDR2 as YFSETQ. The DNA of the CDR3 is TGCGCCAGCAGTTCAGGACAGGAGGTGGCTGAAGCTTTCTTT. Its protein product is CASSSGQEVAEAFF.

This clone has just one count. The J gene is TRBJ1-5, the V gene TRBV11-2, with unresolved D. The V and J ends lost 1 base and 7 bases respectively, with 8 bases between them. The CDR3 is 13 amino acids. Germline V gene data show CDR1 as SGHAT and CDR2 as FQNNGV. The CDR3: CASSLGEGQPQHF. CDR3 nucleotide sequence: TGTGCCAGCAGCTTAGGAGAGGGACAGCCCCAGCATTTT.

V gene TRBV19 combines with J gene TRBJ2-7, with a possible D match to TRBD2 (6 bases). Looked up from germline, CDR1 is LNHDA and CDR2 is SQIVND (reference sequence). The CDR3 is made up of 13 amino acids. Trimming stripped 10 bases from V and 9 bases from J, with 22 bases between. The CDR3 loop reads CATSREAPKGQYF. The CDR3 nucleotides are TGTGCCACCTCCAGGGAGGCGCCGAAGGGGCAGTACTTC.

This chain's CDR3 is CASSSGQGKVSPLHF. CDR3 sequence (DNA): TGTGCCAGCAGTTCCGGACAGGGGAAGGTTTCACCCCTCCACTTT. This chain joins TRBV6-5 and TRBJ1-6; 9 bases match TRBD1. Germline V lookup: CDR1 MNHEY, CDR2 SVGAGI. V trimming: 4 bases; J trimming: 9 bases; junction bases outside the gene matches: 7. The CDR3 contains 15 residues.

This chain's CDR3 is CSVEDHGGDSLYGYTF. The CDR3 DNA reads as TGCAGCGTTGAAGATCATGGGGGGGACTCGCTCTATGGCTACACCTTC. This rearrangement joins TRBV29-1 to TRBJ1-2, with a tentative D call TRBD1 (5 bases). Trimming pared 0 bases from V and 4 bases from J, leaving 18 bases between. The CDR3 covers 16 residues. Germline CDR1 is SQVTM and CDR2 is ANQGSEA.

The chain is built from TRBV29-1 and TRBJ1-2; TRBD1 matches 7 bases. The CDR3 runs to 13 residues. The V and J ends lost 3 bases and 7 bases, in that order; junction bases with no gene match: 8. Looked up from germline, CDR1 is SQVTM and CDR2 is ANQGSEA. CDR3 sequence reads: CSVDPDRVSGYTF. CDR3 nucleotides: TGCAGCGTTGATCCCGACAGGGTCTCTGGCTACACCTTC.

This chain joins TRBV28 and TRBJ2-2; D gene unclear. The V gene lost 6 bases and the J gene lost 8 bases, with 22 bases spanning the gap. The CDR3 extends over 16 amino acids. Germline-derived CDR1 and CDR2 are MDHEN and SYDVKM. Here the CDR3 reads CASSPYKIGGSGELFF. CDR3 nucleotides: TGTGCCAGCAGCCCTTATAAAATCGGCGGATCTGGGGAGCTGTTTTTT.

Written as DNA, the CDR3 is TGCGCCAGCAGCTCTGGCGGCGGAGCCTACGAGCAGTACTTC. Its protein product is CASSSGGGAYEQYF. This rearrangement joins TRBV5-1 to TRBJ2-7; no reliable D call. This CDR3 is built from 14 residues. CDR1 is SGHRS and CDR2 is YFSETQ in the germline V gene. V was cut by 3 bases and J by 2 bases, with 12 bases left in between.

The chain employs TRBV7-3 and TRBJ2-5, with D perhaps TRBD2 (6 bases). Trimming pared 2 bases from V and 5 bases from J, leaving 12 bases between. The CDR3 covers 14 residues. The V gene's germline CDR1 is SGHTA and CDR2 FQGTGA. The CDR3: CASSLGGTRETQYF. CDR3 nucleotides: TGTGCCAGCAGCTTAGGAGGGACCAGGGAGACCCAGTACTTC. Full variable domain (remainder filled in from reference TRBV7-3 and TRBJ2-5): GAGVSQTPSNKVTEKGKYVELRCDPISGHTALYWYRQSLGQGPEFLIYFQGTGAADDSGLPNDRFFAVRPEGSVSTLKIQRTERGDSAVYLCASSLGGTRETQYFGPGTRLLVL.

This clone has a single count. This chain's CDR3 is CASSPVRRVNQPQHF. In DNA, the CDR3 is TGTGCCAGCAGCCCCGTCCGGAGGGTCAATCAGCCCCAGCATTTT. The chain links TRBV2 to TRBJ1-5; D ambiguous. CDR3 length: 15 residues. The V gene lost 6 bases and the J gene lost 3 bases, with 15 bases spanning the gap. From germline, CDR1 is SNHLY and CDR2 FYNNEI.

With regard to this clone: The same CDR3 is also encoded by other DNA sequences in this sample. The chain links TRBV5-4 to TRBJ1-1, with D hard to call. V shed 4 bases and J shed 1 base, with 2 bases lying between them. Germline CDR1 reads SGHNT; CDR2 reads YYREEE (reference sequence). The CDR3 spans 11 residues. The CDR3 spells CASSQNTEAFF. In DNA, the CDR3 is TGTGCCAGCAGCCAGAACACTGAAGCTTTCTTT.

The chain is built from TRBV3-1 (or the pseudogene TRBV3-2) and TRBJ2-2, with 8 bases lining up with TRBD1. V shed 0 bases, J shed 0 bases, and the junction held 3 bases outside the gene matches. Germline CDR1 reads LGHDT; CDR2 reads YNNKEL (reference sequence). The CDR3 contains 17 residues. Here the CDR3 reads CASSQDYRGSNTGELFF. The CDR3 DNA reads TGTGCCAGCAGCCAAGACTACAGGGGGTCGAACACCGGGGAGCTGTTTTTT.

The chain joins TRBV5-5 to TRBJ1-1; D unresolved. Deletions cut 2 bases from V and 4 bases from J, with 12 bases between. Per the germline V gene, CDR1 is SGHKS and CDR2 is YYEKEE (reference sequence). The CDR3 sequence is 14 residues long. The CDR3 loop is CASSFRGIGTEAFF. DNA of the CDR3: TGTGCCAGCAGCTTTCGAGGTATCGGCACTGAAGCTTTCTTT.

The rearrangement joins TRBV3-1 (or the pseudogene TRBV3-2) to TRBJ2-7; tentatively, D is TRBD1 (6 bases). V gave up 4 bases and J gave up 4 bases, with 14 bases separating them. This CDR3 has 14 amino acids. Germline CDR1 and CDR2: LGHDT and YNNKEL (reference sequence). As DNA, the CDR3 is TGTGCCAGCAGCCGAGGGGGATTACGGTACGAGCAGTACTTC. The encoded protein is CASSRGGLRYEQYF.

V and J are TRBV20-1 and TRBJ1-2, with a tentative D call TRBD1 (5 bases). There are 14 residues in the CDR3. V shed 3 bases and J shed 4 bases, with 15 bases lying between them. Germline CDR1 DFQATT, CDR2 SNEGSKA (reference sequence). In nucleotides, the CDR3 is TGCAGTGCTAGTCGGGGGATCGCCGTCTATGGCTACACCTTC. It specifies CSASRGIAVYGYTF.

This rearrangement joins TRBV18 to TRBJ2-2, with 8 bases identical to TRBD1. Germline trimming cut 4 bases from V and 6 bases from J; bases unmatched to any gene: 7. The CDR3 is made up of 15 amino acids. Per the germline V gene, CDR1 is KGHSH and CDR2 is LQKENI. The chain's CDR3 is CASSQEDRAAGELFF. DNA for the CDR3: TGTGCCAGCTCACAGGAGGACAGGGCAGCCGGGGAGCTGTTTTTT.

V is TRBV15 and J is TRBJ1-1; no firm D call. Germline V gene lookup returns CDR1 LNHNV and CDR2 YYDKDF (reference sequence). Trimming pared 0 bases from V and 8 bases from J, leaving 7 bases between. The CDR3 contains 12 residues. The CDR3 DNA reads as TGTGCCACCAGCAGAGACCATGGCGAAGCTTTCTTT. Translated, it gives CATSRDHGEAFF.

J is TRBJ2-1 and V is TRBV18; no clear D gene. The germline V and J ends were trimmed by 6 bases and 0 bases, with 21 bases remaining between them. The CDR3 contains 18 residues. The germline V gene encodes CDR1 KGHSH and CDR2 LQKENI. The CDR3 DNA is TGTGCCAGCTCCCGCGCAGTCCCGGTGGGCAGCTCCTACAATGAGCAGTTCTTC. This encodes CASSRAVPVGSSYNEQFF.

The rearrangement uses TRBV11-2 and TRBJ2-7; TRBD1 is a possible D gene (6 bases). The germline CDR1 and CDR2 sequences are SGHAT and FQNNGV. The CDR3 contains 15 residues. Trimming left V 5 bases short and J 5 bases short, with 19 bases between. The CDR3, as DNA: TGTGCCAGCAGCGCACGAACAGGGCCGGCGAACGAGCAGTACTTC. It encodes CASSARTGPANEQYF.

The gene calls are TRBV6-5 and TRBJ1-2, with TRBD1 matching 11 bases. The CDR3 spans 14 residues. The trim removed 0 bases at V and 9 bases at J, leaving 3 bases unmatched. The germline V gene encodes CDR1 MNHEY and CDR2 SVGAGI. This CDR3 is CASSYSGQGESYTF. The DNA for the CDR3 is TGTGCCAGCAGTTACTCGGGACAGGGGGAGAGCTACACCTTC.

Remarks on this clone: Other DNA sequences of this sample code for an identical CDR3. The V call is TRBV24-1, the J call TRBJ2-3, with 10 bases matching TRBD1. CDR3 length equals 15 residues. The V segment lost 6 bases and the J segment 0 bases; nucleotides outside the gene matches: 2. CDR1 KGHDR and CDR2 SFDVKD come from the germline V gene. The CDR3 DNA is TGTGCCACCAGTCCGGGACAGGGGAGCACAGATACGCAGTATTTT. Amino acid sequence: CATSPGQGSTDTQYF.

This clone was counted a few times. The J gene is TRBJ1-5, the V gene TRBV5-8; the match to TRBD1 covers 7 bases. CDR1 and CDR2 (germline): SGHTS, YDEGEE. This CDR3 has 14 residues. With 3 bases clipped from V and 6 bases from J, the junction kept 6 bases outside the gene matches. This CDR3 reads CASSSQGEIQPQHF. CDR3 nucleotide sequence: TGTGCCAGCAGCTCCCAGGGGGAAATTCAGCCCCAGCATTTT.